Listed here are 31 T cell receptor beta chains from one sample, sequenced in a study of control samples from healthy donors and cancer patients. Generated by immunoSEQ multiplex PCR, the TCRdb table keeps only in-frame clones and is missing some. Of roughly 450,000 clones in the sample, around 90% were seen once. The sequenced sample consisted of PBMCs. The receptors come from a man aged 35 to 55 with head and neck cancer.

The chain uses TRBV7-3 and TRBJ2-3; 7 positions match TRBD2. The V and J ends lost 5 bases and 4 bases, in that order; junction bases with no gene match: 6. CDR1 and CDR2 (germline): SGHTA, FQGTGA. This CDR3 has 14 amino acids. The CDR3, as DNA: TGTGCCAGCAGCCGGGACTATGAAGCAGATACGCAGTATTTT. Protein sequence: CASSRDYEADTQYF.

DNA of the CDR3: TGTGCCAGCAGAACCTCCGGGACCGGGTTCGCCGAGCAGTACTTC. It encodes CASRTSGTGFAEQYF. This chain joins TRBV5-5 and TRBJ2-7; the D call may be TRBD1 or TRBD2 (5 bases each). The CDR3 runs 15 residues. V was shortened by 5 bases and J by 6 bases, with 21 bases between the two germline ends. The germline V gene encodes CDR1 SGHKS and CDR2 YYEKEE (reference sequence).

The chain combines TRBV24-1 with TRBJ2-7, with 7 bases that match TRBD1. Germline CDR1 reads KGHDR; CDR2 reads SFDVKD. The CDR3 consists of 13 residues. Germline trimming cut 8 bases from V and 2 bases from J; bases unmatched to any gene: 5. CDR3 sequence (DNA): TGTGCCACCAAACCCGGGACAGCCTACGAGCAGTACTTC. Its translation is CATKPGTAYEQYF.

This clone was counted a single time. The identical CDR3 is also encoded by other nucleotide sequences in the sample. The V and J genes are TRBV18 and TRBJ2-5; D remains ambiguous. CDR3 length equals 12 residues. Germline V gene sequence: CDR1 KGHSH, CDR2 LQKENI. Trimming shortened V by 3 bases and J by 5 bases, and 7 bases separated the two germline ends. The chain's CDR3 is CASSPGGETQYF. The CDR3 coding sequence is TGTGCCAGCTCACCTGGTGGGGAGACCCAGTACTTC.

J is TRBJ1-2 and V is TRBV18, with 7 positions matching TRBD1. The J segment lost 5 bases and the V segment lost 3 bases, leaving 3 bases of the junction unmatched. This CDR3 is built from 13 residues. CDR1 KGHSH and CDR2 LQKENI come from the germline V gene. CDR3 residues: CASSPDRAYGYTF. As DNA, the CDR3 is TGTGCCAGCTCACCTGACAGGGCATATGGCTACACCTTC.

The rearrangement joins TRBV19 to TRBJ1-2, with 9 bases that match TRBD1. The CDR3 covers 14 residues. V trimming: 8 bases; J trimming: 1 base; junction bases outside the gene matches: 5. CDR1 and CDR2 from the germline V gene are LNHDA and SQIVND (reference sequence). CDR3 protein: CASCGTGHNYGYTF. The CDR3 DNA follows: TGTGCCAGTTGTGGGACAGGGCATAACTATGGCTACACCTTC.

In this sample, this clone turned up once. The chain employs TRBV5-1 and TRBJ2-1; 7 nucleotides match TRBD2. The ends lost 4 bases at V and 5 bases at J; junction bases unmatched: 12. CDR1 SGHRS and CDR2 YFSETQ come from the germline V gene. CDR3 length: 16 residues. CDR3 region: CASSHSGLGTNNEQFF. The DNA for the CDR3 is TGCGCCAGCAGCCACTCAGGACTAGGGACGAACAATGAGCAGTTCTTC.

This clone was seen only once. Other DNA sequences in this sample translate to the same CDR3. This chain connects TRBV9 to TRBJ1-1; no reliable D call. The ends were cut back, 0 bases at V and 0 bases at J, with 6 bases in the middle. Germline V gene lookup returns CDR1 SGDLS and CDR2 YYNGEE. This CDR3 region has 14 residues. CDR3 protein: CASSVGPLNTEAFF. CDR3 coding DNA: TGTGCCAGCAGCGTAGGGCCGCTGAACACTGAAGCTTTCTTT.

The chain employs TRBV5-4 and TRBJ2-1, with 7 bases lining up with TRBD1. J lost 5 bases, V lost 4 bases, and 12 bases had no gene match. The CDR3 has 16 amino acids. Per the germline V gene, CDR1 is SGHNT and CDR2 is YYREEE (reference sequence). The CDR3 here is CASSRTGTAAHNEQFF. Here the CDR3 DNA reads TGTGCCAGCAGCAGGACCGGGACAGCGGCCCACAATGAGCAGTTCTTC.

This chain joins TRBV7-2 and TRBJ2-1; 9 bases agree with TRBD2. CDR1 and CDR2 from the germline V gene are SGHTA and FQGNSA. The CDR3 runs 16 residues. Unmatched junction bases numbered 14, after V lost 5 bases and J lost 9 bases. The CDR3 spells CASSLLTSGPRSEQFF. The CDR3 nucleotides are TGTGCCAGCAGCCTATTGACTAGCGGTCCCAGGAGTGAGCAGTTCTTC.

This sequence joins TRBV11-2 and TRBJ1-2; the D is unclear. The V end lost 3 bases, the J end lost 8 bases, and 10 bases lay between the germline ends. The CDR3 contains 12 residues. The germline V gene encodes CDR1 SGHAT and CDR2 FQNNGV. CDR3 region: CASSLRGGGYTF. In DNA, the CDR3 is TGTGCCAGCAGCTTGCGGGGAGGGGGCTACACCTTC.

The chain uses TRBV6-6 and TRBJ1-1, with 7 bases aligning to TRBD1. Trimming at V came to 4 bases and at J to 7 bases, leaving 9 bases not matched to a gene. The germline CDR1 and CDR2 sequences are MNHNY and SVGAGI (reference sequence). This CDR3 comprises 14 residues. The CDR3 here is CASSLTGDTLEAFF. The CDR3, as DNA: TGTGCCAGCAGTTTAACAGGGGATACACTTGAAGCTTTCTTT.

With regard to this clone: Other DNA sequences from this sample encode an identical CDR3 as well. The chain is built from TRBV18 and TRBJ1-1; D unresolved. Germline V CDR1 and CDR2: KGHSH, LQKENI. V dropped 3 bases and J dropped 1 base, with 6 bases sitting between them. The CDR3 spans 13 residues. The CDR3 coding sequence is TGTGCCAGCTCACCTTCCGCGAACACTGAAGCTTTCTTT. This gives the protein CASSPSANTEAFF. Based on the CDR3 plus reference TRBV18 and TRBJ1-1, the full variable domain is NAGVMQNPRHLVRRRGQEARLRCSPMKGHSHVYWYRQLPEEGLKFMVYLQKENIIDESGMPKERFSAEFPKEGPSILRIQQVVRGDSAAYFCASSPSANTEAFFGQGTRLTVV.

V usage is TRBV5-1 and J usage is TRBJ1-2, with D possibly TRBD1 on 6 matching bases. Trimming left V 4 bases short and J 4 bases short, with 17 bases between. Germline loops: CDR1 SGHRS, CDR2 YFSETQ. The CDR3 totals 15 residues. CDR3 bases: TGCGCCAGCAGCGAGGATACAGGGTTTGGCTATGGCTACACCTTC. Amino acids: CASSEDTGFGYGYTF.

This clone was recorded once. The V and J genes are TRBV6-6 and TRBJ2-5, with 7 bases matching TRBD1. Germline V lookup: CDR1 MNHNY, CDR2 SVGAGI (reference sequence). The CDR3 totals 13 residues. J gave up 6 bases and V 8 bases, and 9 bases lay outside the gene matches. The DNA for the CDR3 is TGTGCCAGCTTCTTATTAGGGGGCCAGACCCAGTACTTC. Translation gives CASFLLGGQTQYF.

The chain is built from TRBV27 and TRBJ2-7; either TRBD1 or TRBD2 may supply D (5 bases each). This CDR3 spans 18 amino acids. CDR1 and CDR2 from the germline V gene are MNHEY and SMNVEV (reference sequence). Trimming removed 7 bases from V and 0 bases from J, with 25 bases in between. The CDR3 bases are TGTGCCAGCACCTTTTGGACACGGGACGCCACTAGCTCCTACGAGCAGTACTTC. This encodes CASTFWTRDATSSYEQYF.

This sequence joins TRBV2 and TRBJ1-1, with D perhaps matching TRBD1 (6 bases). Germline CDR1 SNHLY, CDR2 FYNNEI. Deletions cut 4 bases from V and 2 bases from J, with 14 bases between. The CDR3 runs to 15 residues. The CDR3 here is CASSGGGVGNTEAFF. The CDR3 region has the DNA TGTGCCAGCAGTGGAGGGGGGGTTGGTAACACTGAAGCTTTCTTT.

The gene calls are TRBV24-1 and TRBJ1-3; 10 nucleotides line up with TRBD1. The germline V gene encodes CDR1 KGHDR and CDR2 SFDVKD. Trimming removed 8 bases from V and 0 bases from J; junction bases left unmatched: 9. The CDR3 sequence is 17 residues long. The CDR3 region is CATNRPGQGHSGNTIYF. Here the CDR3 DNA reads TGTGCCACCAATCGCCCGGGACAGGGGCACTCTGGAAACACCATATATTTT.

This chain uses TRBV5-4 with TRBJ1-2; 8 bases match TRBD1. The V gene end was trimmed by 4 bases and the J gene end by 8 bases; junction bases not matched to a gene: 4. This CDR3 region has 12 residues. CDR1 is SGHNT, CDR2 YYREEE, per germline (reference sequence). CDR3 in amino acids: CASSQGTGGYTF. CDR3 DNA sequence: TGTGCCAGCAGCCAAGGGACAGGAGGCTACACCTTC.

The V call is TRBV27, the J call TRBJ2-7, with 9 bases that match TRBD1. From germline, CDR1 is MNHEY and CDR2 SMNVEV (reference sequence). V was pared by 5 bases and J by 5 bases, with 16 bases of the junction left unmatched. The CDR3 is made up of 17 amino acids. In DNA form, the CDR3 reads TGTGCCAGCAGTCCGCGGACAGGGGTGGTTTTAGTGGACGAGCAGTACTTC. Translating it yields CASSPRTGVVLVDEQYF.

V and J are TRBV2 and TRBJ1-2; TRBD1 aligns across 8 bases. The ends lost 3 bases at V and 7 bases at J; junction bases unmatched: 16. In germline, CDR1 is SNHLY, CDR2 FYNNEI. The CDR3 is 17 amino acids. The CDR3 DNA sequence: TGTGCCAGCAGTGACGAAGGGGCTCGACAGGGGACCACTGGCTACACCTTC. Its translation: CASSDEGARQGTTGYTF.

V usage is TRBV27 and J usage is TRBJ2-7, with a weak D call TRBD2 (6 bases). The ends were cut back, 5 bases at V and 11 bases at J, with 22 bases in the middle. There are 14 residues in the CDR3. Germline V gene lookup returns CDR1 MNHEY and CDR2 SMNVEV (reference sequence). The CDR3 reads CASSPTRRDSRKYF. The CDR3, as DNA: TGTGCCAGCAGTCCCACTCGCCGGGACTCCAGAAAGTACTTC.

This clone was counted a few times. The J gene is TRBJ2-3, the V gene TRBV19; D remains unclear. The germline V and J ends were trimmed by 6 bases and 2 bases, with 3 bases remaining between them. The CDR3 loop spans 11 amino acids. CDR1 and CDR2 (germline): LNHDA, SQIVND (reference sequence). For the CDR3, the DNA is TGTGCCAGTAGCCTCACAGATACGCAGTATTTT. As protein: CASSLTDTQYF.

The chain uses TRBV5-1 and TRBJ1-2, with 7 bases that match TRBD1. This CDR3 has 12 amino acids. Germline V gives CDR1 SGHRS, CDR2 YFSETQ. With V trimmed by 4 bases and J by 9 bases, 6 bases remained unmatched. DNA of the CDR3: TGCGCCAGCAGCCTCACAGGGGACAGCTACACCTTC. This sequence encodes CASSLTGDSYTF. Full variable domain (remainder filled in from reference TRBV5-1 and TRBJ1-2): KAGVTQTPRYLIKTRGQQVTLSCSPISGHRSVSWYQQTPGQGLQFLFEYFSETQRNKGNFPGRFSGRQFSNSRSEMNVSTLELGDSALYLCASSLTGDSYTFGSGTRLTVV.

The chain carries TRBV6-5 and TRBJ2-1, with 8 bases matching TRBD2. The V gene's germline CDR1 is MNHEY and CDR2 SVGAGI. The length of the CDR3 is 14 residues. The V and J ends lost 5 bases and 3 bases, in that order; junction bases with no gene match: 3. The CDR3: CASSKLAVYNEQFF. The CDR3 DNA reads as TGTGCCAGCAGTAAACTAGCGGTCTACAATGAGCAGTTCTTC.

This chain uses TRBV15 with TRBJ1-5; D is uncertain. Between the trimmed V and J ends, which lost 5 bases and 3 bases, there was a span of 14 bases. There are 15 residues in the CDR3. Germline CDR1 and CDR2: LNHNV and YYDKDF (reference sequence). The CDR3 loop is CATSGVSEYNQPQHF. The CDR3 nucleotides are TGTGCCACCAGCGGCGTCAGCGAGTACAATCAGCCCCAGCATTTT. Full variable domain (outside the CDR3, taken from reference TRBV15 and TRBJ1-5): DAMVIQNPRYQVTQFGKPVTLSCSQTLNHNVMYWYQQKSSQAPKLLFHYYDKDFNNEADTPDNFQSRRPNTSFCFLDIRSPGLGDTAMYLCATSGVSEYNQPQHFGDGTRLSIL.

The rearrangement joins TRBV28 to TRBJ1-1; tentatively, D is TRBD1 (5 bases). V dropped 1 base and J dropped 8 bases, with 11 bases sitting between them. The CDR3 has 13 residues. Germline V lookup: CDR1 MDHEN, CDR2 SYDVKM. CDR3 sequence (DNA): TGTGCCAGCAGTTTATCGGCCACAGGAGAAGCTTTCTTT. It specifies CASSLSATGEAFF.

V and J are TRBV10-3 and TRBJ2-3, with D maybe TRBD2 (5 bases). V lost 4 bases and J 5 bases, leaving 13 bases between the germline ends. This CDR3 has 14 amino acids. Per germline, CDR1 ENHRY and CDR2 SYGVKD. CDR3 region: CAISGVSVGDTQYF. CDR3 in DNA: TGTGCCATCAGTGGTGTTAGCGTGGGAGATACGCAGTATTTT.

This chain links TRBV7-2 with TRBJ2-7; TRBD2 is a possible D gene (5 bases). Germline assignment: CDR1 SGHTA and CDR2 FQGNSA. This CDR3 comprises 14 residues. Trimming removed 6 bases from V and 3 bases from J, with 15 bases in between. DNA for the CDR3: TGTGCCAGCAGAGACGGAGGACCGCTCTACGAGCAGTACTTC. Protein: CASRDGGPLYEQYF.

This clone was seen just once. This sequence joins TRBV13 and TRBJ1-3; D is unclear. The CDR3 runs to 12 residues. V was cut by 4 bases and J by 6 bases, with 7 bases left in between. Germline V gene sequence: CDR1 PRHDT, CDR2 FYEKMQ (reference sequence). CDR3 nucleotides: TGTGCCAGCAGCTCGGACGTAAACACCATATATTTT. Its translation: CASSSDVNTIYF.

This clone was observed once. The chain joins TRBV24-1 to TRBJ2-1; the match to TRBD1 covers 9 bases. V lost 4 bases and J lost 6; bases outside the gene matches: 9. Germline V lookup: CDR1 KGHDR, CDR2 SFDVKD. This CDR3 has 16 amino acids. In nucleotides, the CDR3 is TGTGCCACCAGTGACTTGACTACAGGGGGCGTCAATGAGCAGTTCTTC. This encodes CATSDLTTGGVNEQFF.